This TCR beta chain was identified in a study of blood T cell repertoires in COVID-19. About the study: Researchers got acute and convalescent COVID-19 samples from the United States, Italy and Spain. From T cells, B-cell-depleted T cells, or PBMCs came the material, which was cDNA or gDNA.

Germline assignment: CDR1 SGHRS and CDR2 YFSETQ. Trimming at V came to 2 bases and at J to 0 bases, leaving 2 bases not matched to a gene. This CDR3 spans 14 amino acids. In the source study's methods: Estimation of nucleated cell counts relied on the amplification of reference gene primers. Some clones are missing from TCRdb's copy, which holds only in-frame ones; the method was immunoSEQ multiplex PCR. V and J calls and clone size are copied from that table; D and trimming were computed from the DNA. Of 200,000 to 250,000 clones in the sample, about three quarters were seen once. This sequence was found in a woman in her 70s with acute or convalescent COVID-19. The specimen sequenced was peripheral blood. The chain links TRBV5-1 to TRBJ2-7, with TRBD1 matching 7 bases. Written as DNA, the CDR3 is TGCGCCAGCAGCTTACAGGGGCTCTCCTACGAGCAGTACTTC. It is translated as CASSLQGLSYEQYF.